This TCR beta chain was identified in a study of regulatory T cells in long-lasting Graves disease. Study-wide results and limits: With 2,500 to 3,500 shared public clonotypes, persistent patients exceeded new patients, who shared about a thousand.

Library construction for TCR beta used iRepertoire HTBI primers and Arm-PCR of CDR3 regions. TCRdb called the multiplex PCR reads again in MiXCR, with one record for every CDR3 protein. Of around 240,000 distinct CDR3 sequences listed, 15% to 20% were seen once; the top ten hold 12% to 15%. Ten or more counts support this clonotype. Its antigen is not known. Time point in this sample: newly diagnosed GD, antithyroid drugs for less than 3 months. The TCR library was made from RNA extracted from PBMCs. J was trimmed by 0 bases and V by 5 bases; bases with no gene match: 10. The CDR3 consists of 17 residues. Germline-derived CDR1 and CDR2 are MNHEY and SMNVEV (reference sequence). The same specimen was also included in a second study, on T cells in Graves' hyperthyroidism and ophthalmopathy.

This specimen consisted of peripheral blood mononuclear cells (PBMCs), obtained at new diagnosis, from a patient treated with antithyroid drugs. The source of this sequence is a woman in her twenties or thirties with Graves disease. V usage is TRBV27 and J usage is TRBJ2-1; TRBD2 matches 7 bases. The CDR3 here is CASSQPASGDSYNEQFF. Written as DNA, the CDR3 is TGTGCCAGCAGTCAGCCCGCCAGCGGGGACTCCTACAATGAGCAGTTCTTC.